Listed below are T cell receptor beta chains from one sample, sequenced in a study of glioma-infiltrating T cells. In TCRdb, the multiplex PCR reads were re-called with MiXCR into one record per CDR3 protein. Counted here are 100,000 to 150,000 distinct CDR3 sequences, under 25% occurring once; the ten biggest clones make up around a quarter. Sequences were obtained from glioma tissue, nonneoplastic brain tissue, or PBMCs (not recorded which). The source is a human donor with low-grade glioma or glioblastoma, undergoing nonglioma brain surgery, or in good health (not recorded which). CDR3s include the opening cysteine and the closing phenylalanine or tryptophan. Fields, in order: clone size, D gene, V gene, J gene, CDR3 protein, CDR3 DNA. D genes are given only for firm matches. Clone size is not always given. Where it is, it says once, few, many or a class for expanded clones.

.,.,TRBV7-2,TRBJ1-1,CASSLRNTKAFF,TGTGCCAGCAGCTTACGGAACACTAAAGCTTTCTTT
many,.,TRBV2,TRBJ1-5,CASSGTGRPQHF,TGTGCCAGCAGTGGGACGGGTCGGCCCCAGCATTTT
few,.,TRBV11-3,TRBJ2-1,CASTRQASSYNEQFF,TGTGCCAGTACCAGACAGGCCAGCTCCTACAATGAGCAGTTCTTC
few,TRBD2,TRBV7-6,TRBJ2-2,CASSTQTSPGELFF,TGTGCCAGCAGCACGCAGACTAGCCCCGGGGAGCTGTTTTTT
many,.,TRBV6-2/TRBV6-3,TRBJ2-5,CASSPAAETQYF,TGTGCCAGCAGCCCCGCCGCAGAGACCCAGTACTTC
few,.,TRBV7-9,TRBJ1-1,CASSLSALDTEAFF,TGTGCCAGCAGCTTATCAGCCTTGGACACTGAAGCTTTCTTT
.,TRBD1,TRBV12-3/TRBV12-4,TRBJ1-3,CASSRNDRGMSGNTIYF,TGTGCCAGCAGTCGAAATGACAGGGGGATGTCTGGAAACACCATATATTTT
many,.,TRBV6-1,TRBJ1-5,CASSHGTQGNQPQHF,TGTGCCAGCAGCCACGGGACCCAAGGTAATCAGCCCCAGCATTTT
few,.,TRBV14,TRBJ1-2,CASSQDGRRNYGYTF,TGTGCCAGCAGCCAAGATGGCAGGCGAAACTATGGCTACACCTTC
.,TRBD2,TRBV6-5,TRBJ2-3,CAMGGTSDSDTPYF,TGTGCCATGGGGGGGACTAGCGATTCTGATACGCCGTATTTT
.,.,TRBV2,TRBJ2-3,CASSRQGTGTDTQYF,TGTGCCAGCAGTCGGCAGGGGACGGGCACAGATACGCAGTATTTT
.,TRBD1,TRBV20-1,TRBJ1-3,CSAAGQRGNTIYF,TGCAGTGCTGCGGGACAGAGGGGGAACACCATATATTTT
.,TRBD1,TRBV6-1,TRBJ1-2,CASSVAMTGTYTF,TGTGCCAGCAGCGTAGCGATGACAGGGACCTACACCTTC
few,.,TRBV20-1,TRBJ1-1,CSASTDPATEAFF,TGCAGTGCTAGCACAGACCCGGCCACTGAAGCTTTCTTT
.,.,TRBV6-4,TRBJ2-3,CASSDATGVGADTQYF,TGTGCCAGCAGTGACGCGACGGGGGTCGGCGCAGATACGCAGTATTTT
few,TRBD1,TRBV7-3,TRBJ1-1,CASSTMTGRNTEAFF,TGTGCCAGCAGCACGATGACAGGGAGGAACACTGAAGCTTTCTTT
many,TRBD1,TRBV7-2,TRBJ2-1,CASSSQGAEQFF,TGTGCCAGCAGCTCGCAGGGGGCTGAGCAGTTCTTC
.,.,TRBV7-2,TRBJ2-5,CASSLTTRGMGTQYF,TGTGCCAGCAGCTTAACCACCAGGGGAATGGGGACCCAGTACTTC